One sample yielded the 23 T cell receptor beta chains listed below, sequenced in a study of blood T cell repertoires in COVID-19. Clones were sequenced by immunoSEQ multiplex PCR, and TCRdb holds only the in-frame ones, with some missing. The profile shows roughly 410,000 clones, approximately 91% of them singletons. What was sequenced was peripheral blood. All receptors derive from a middle-aged woman with COVID-19, enrolled during active disease.

The chain is built from TRBV5-1 and TRBJ1-5; TRBD1 matches 8 bases. Unmatched junction bases numbered 7, after V lost 3 bases and J lost 8 bases. Germline lookup yields CDR1 SGHRS and CDR2 YFSETQ. This CDR3 has 14 amino acids. Here the CDR3 reads CASSYSTGDEPQHF. The CDR3 DNA sequence: TGCGCCAGCAGCTATTCGACAGGGGACGAGCCCCAGCATTTT.

CDR3 sequence (DNA): TGCAGCGTTGAAGGGACTAGCGGGGGCACAGATACGCAGTATTTT. This codes for CSVEGTSGGTDTQYF. The chain couples TRBV29-1 to TRBJ2-3, with 12 bases fitting TRBD2. From germline, CDR1 is SQVTM and CDR2 ANQGSEA. The CDR3 consists of 15 residues. V was pared by 1 base and J by 1 base, with 0 bases of the junction left unmatched.

The rearrangement uses TRBV3-1 (or the pseudogene TRBV3-2) and TRBJ2-7; possible D gene TRBD2, 5 bases. This CDR3 has 15 residues. The ends were cut back, 0 bases at V and 1 base at J, with 10 bases in the middle. Germline V lookup: CDR1 LGHDT, CDR2 YNNKEL (reference sequence). CDR3 bases: TGTGCCAGCAGCCAAGATATGGGCGGGTCCTACGAGCAGTACTTC. Protein product: CASSQDMGGSYEQYF.

As DNA, the CDR3 is TGTGCCAGCAGCTTTACAGGGGGAGGAGAGACCCAGTACTTC. Encoded protein: CASSFTGGGETQYF. The V gene is TRBV5-4, the J gene TRBJ2-5; the match to TRBD1 covers 8 bases. Germline CDR1 reads SGHNT; CDR2 reads YYREEE (reference sequence). The length of the CDR3 is 14 residues. V dropped 2 bases and J dropped 4; count of bases not matched to a gene: 4.

The gene calls are TRBV5-6 and TRBJ2-2; TRBD1 matches at 9 bases. The ends lost 3 bases at V and 4 bases at J; junction bases unmatched: 7. Germline V CDR1 and CDR2: SGHDT, YYEEEE. The CDR3 contains 16 residues. The DNA of the CDR3 is TGTGCCAGCAGCTCGTCACAGGGGGCTAGCACCGGGGAGCTGTTTTTT. It encodes CASSSSQGASTGELFF.

This sequence joins TRBV18 and TRBJ1-4; the match to TRBD1 covers 9 bases. This CDR3 comprises 22 residues. The V gene end was trimmed by 0 bases and the J gene end by 0 bases; junction bases not matched to a gene: 17. Germline V gene sequence: CDR1 KGHSH, CDR2 LQKENI. CDR3 loop: CASSPPRRLDRGAYATNEKLFF. The CDR3 region has the DNA TGTGCCAGCTCACCACCCCGGCGGTTGGACAGGGGAGCTTATGCAACTAATGAAAAACTGTTTTTT.

This clone was seen a handful of times. This chain uses TRBV3-1 (or the pseudogene TRBV3-2) with TRBJ1-5; D perhaps matches TRBD1 (5 bases). The CDR3 has 15 residues. Germline V gene sequence: CDR1 LGHDT, CDR2 YNNKEL (reference sequence). Trimming took 3 bases from V and 5 from J, leaving 14 bases between them. The CDR3 bases are TGTGCCAGCAGCCATGGGACCGGGAGGCATCAGCCCCAGCATTTT. Protein product: CASSHGTGRHQPQHF.

This chain links TRBV9 with TRBJ2-7, with 9 bases that match TRBD2. Germline CDR1 SGDLS, CDR2 YYNGEE. J gave up 7 bases and V 0 bases, and 8 bases lay outside the gene matches. This CDR3 spans 15 amino acids. CDR3 loop: CASSVAVAGAGEQYF. As DNA, the CDR3 is TGTGCCAGCAGCGTAGCGGTAGCGGGGGCGGGGGAGCAGTACTTC.

The chain couples TRBV7-2 to TRBJ1-5; D is possibly TRBD1 (5 bases). Trimming left V 1 base short and J 5 bases short, with 15 bases between. Germline-derived CDR1 and CDR2 are SGHTA and FQGNSA. The CDR3 totals 16 residues. The CDR3 reads CASSLGVGGGDQPQHF. The DNA of the CDR3 is TGTGCCAGCAGCTTAGGCGTCGGGGGAGGGGATCAGCCCCAGCATTTT. Based on the CDR3 plus reference TRBV7-2 and TRBJ1-5, the full variable domain is GAGVSQSPSNKVTEKGKDVELRCDPISGHTALYWYRQSLGQGLEFLIYFQGNSAPDKSGLPSDRFSAERTGGSVSTLTIQRTQQEDSAVYLCASSLGVGGGDQPQHFGDGTRLSIL.

The chain combines TRBV7-2 with TRBJ1-1, with 7 positions matching TRBD1. CDR1 is SGHTA, CDR2 FQGNSA, per germline. Losses at the gene ends were 3 bases for V and 4 bases for J; bases not matched to a gene: 5. This CDR3 is built from 14 residues. As DNA, the CDR3 is TGTGCCAGCAGCTTTACAGGGGCCCTCACTGAAGCTTTCTTT. Its protein is CASSFTGALTEAFF.

The V call is TRBV7-9, the J call TRBJ1-2; no firm D call. This CDR3 has 16 residues. Germline V gene lookup returns CDR1 SEHNR and CDR2 FQNEAQ (reference sequence). The ends were cut back, 1 base at V and 8 bases at J, with 20 bases in the middle. DNA for the CDR3: TGTGCCAGCAGCTTAGTTTCTCAGAACAGCCTGGGCGGCTACACCTTC. This sequence encodes CASSLVSQNSLGGYTF. Filled out from reference TRBV7-9 and TRBJ1-2, the complete variable domain reads DTGVSQNPRHKITKRGQNVTFRCDPISEHNRLYWYRQTLGQGPEFLTYFQNEAQLEKSRLLSDRFSAERPKGSFSTLEIQRTEQGDSAMYLCASSLVSQNSLGGYTFGSGTRLTVV.

The chain carries TRBV11-1 and TRBJ2-3; D call uncertain. V lost 4 bases, J lost 4 bases, and 3 bases lay in between. The CDR3 is made up of 11 amino acids. Germline V gene data show CDR1 as SGHAT and CDR2 as FQDESV (reference sequence). CDR3 nucleotides: TGTGCCAGCAGCTACTCAGATACGCAGTATTTT. It translates to CASSYSDTQYF.

On this clone itself: In the same sample, other DNA sequences code for this CDR3. The chain is built from TRBV27 and TRBJ1-1; D is ambiguous. In germline, CDR1 is MNHEY, CDR2 SMNVEV (reference sequence). The V end was cut by 2 bases, the J end by 4 bases, with 11 bases between. The CDR3 is 14 residues long. In DNA, the CDR3 is TGTGCCAGCAGTTTACGACAAGGTGGCACTGAAGCTTTCTTT. The encoded protein is CASSLRQGGTEAFF.

This clone was counted once. This sequence joins TRBV29-1 and TRBJ1-4; no clear D gene. Trimming stripped 3 bases from V and 0 bases from J, with 11 bases between. There are 15 residues in the CDR3. In germline, CDR1 is SQVTM, CDR2 ANQGSEA. The CDR3 reads CSVEGTPATNEKLFF. Here the CDR3 DNA reads TGCAGCGTTGAGGGCACGCCTGCAACTAATGAAAAACTGTTTTTT.

This clone was seen a single time. J is TRBJ1-1 and V is TRBV11-2; perhaps TRBD1 as D (5 bases). The CDR3 loop spans 16 amino acids. Trimming removed 0 bases at V and 4 bases at J, with 15 bases between. CDR1 and CDR2 from the germline V gene are SGHAT and FQNNGV. This CDR3 reads CASSLDLGGRGTEAFF. In DNA form, the CDR3 reads TGTGCCAGCAGCTTAGATCTGGGGGGGAGGGGCACTGAAGCTTTCTTT.

The DNA for the CDR3 is TGTGCCAGCAGCGACCGAGCGAATGAGCAGTTCTTC. Amino acid sequence: CASSDRANEQFF. The rearrangement joins TRBV13 to TRBJ2-1, with D hard to call. In germline, CDR1 is PRHDT, CDR2 FYEKMQ (reference sequence). V was shortened by 5 bases and J by 7 bases, with 9 bases between the two germline ends. The CDR3 loop spans 12 amino acids.

CDR3 in amino acids: CASSPDYRGGETQYF. The CDR3 DNA follows: TGTGCCAGCAGTCCGGACTACCGGGGGGGGGAGACCCAGTACTTC. The chain is built from TRBV6-6 and TRBJ2-5; 8 bases map to TRBD2. Germline-derived CDR1 and CDR2 are MNHNY and SVGAGI (reference sequence). V lost 5 bases to trimming and J lost 5 bases; unmatched junction nucleotides: 10. The CDR3 covers 15 residues.

The V and J genes are TRBV27 and TRBJ2-4; 13 nucleotides line up with TRBD2. J gave up 5 bases and V 1 base, and 11 bases lay outside the gene matches. This CDR3 has 19 amino acids. Germline V CDR1 and CDR2: MNHEY, SMNVEV (reference sequence). CDR3 nucleotides: TGTGCCAGCAGTTTATTCTACCCCCGGACTAGCGGGGGCCAAAACATTCAGTACTTC. Its translation: CASSLFYPRTSGGQNIQYF.

The CDR3 sequence is CASSLGSGGALNEQFF. CDR3 bases: TGTGCCAGCAGCTTAGGTAGCGGGGGGGCCCTTAATGAGCAGTTCTTC. The V gene is TRBV7-3, the J gene TRBJ2-1; 11 bases fit TRBD2. The junction had 7 bases not matched to a gene; V was cut back by 2 bases and J by 7 bases. CDR3 length: 16 amino acids. Germline values: CDR1 SGHTA, CDR2 FQGTGA.

This clone was recorded once. The rearrangement joins TRBV19 to TRBJ1-1; D not certain. The CDR3 spans 15 residues. Trimming took off 6 bases at V and 0 bases at J, with 14 bases between the two ends. The germline V gene encodes CDR1 LNHDA and CDR2 SQIVND (reference sequence). CDR3 region: CASSPTNFMNTEAFF. In DNA form, the CDR3 reads TGTGCCAGTAGCCCTACCAATTTCATGAACACTGAAGCTTTCTTT.

The V call is TRBV5-4, the J call TRBJ2-7; 10 bases line up with TRBD2. Per germline, CDR1 SGHNT and CDR2 YYREEE (reference sequence). The CDR3 spans 16 residues. V gave up 0 bases and J gave up 0 bases; unmatched junction bases: 3. CDR3 in DNA: TGTGCCAGCAGCTTGGGTCTAGCGGGAGTCTCCTACGAGCAGTACTTC. Protein sequence: CASSLGLAGVSYEQYF.

J is TRBJ1-6 and V is TRBV19, with 8 bases identical to TRBD1. This CDR3 spans 17 amino acids. J lost 1 base, V lost 5 bases, and 7 bases had no gene match. Germline V gives CDR1 LNHDA, CDR2 SQIVND (reference sequence). The CDR3 DNA follows: TGTGCCAGTAGTCCGCGGGACAGGTCATCCTATAATTCACCCCTCCACTTT. Residues: CASSPRDRSSYNSPLHF.

The chain links TRBV28 to TRBJ2-7, with D perhaps matching TRBD2 (5 bases). V was shortened by 6 bases and J by 4 bases, with 7 bases between the two germline ends. The CDR3 contains 11 residues. Germline V lookup: CDR1 MDHEN, CDR2 SYDVKM. CDR3 sequence (DNA): TGTGCCAGCAGGGAGGCGTACGAGCAGTACTTC. Its protein product is CASREAYEQYF.